Each of the 29 T cell receptor beta chains below was sequenced from the same sample in a study of T cells after yellow fever vaccination. One entry per CDR3 protein, called by TCRdb with MiXCR from the 5' RACE reads. The sample lists a few hundred thousand distinct CDR3 sequences, around 20% occurring once. Sequencing was performed on PBMCs, taken before the yellow fever booster vaccination. These receptors were taken from a young man who received the YFV17D yellow fever vaccine.

This clonotype has a count of ten or more. The chain combines TRBV4-3 with TRBJ1-4, with D perhaps TRBD1 (6 bases). The CDR3 is 12 residues long. The germline V and J ends were trimmed by 1 base and 10 bases, with 7 bases remaining between them. CDR1 is LGHNA and CDR2 is YSLEER in the germline V gene. DNA of the CDR3: TGCGCCAGCAGCCAAGTACAGGGAAAACTGTTTTTT. Translated, it gives CASSQVQGKLFF.

This clonotype turned up a few times. The genes are TRBV27 and TRBJ2-3; unclear D gene. Germline assignment: CDR1 MNHEY and CDR2 SMNVEV (reference sequence). The CDR3 is 16 residues long. Trimming removed 3 bases from V and 1 base from J, with 14 bases in between. Here the CDR3 reads CASSFRVLPRTDTQYF. As DNA, the CDR3 is TGTGCCAGCAGTTTTAGGGTTTTGCCACGCACAGATACGCAGTATTTT.

The rearrangement joins TRBV7-9 to TRBJ1-1; D is undetermined. The CDR3 contains 14 residues. V was trimmed by 3 bases and J by 1 base, leaving 9 bases between them. Germline values: CDR1 SEHNR, CDR2 FQNEAQ (reference sequence). The CDR3 loop reads CASSFLPANTEAFF. The CDR3, as DNA: TGTGCCAGCAGCTTCTTGCCTGCGAACACTGAAGCTTTCTTT.

This clonotype was counted a few times. The gene calls are TRBV6-5 and TRBJ1-6; 8 nucleotides agree with TRBD1. The CDR3 extends over 15 amino acids. Germline loops: CDR1 MNHEY, CDR2 SVGAGI. Trimming cost V 6 bases and J 10 bases; bases outside gene matches: 11. This CDR3 is CASRGWDRKNSPLHF. The CDR3 coding sequence is TGTGCCAGCAGAGGATGGGACAGGAAGAACTCACCCCTCCACTTT.

A remark on this clonotype: The germline gene is not matched at one end of the junction; a read error may be the cause. The chain employs TRBV4-2 and TRBJ2-6; D is undetermined. CDR1 LGHNA and CDR2 YNFKEQ come from the germline V gene. This CDR3 has 16 amino acids. The CDR3 loop is CASSQDTGSGVNVLTF. The CDR3 region has the DNA TGTGCCAGCAGCCAAGATACTGGCTCTGGGGTCAACGTCCTGACTTTC.

The rearrangement uses TRBV5-1 and TRBJ2-7, with D unresolved. The CDR3 runs 14 residues. CDR1 and CDR2 (germline): SGHRS, YFSETQ. V was shortened by 0 bases and J by 6 bases, with 13 bases between the two germline ends. The CDR3 protein is CASSLGVVNREQYF. Here the CDR3 DNA reads TGCGCCAGCAGCTTGGGGGTGGTAAATCGCGAGCAGTACTTC.

This chain connects TRBV7-2 to TRBJ2-5; D uncertain. V lost 1 base and J 4 bases, leaving 7 bases between the germline ends. This CDR3 comprises 13 residues. From germline, CDR1 is SGHTA and CDR2 FQGNSA. In nucleotides, the CDR3 is TGTGCCAGCAGCTTAGATGGGGTAGAGACCCAGTACTTC. Its translation is CASSLDGVETQYF.

This clonotype was seen more than once but under ten times. The chain is built from TRBV2 and TRBJ1-2; D is unclear. Germline V gives CDR1 SNHLY, CDR2 FYNNEI. V lost 3 bases and J 8 bases, leaving 13 bases between the germline ends. This CDR3 has 13 amino acids. The CDR3: CASSERNVGGYTF. CDR3 bases: TGTGCCAGCAGTGAGCGGAATGTGGGCGGCTACACCTTC.

This chain connects TRBV12-3 or TRBV12-4 to TRBJ2-6; tentatively, D is TRBD2 (6 bases). This CDR3 has 17 residues. Trimming removed 3 bases from V and 2 bases from J, with 14 bases in between. As DNA, the CDR3 is TGTGCCAGCAGTTTCCACCTAGCGAACGCTGGGGCCAACGTCCTGACTTTC. This gives the protein CASSFHLANAGANVLTF.

This clonotype was seen at least ten times. V is TRBV20-1 and J is TRBJ2-7; no reliable D call. Germline CDR1 is DFQATT and CDR2 is SNEGSKA (reference sequence). The CDR3 loop spans 13 amino acids. The V and J ends lost 1 base and 0 bases respectively, with 7 bases between them. CDR3 amino acids: CSARVEPSYEQYF. For the CDR3, the DNA is TGCAGTGCTAGAGTAGAACCCTCCTACGAGCAGTACTTC.

This clonotype was counted a few times. V usage is TRBV19 and J usage is TRBJ2-5, with D possibly called TRBD1 or TRBD2 (7 bases each). The CDR3 runs 15 residues. CDR1 LNHDA and CDR2 SQIVND come from the germline V gene (reference sequence). The V end was cut by 3 bases, the J end by 5 bases, with 16 bases between. CDR3 sequence reads: CASSIRGGSMETQYF. CDR3 DNA: TGTGCCAGTAGTATCAGGGGGGGCTCTATGGAGACCCAGTACTTC.

This clonotype was recorded a few times. This chain uses TRBV12-3 or TRBV12-4 with TRBJ2-5; 7 bases agree with TRBD1. The length of the CDR3 is 14 residues. Trimming removed 5 bases from V and 2 bases from J; junction bases left unmatched: 5. CDR3 sequence reads: CASSPGQPQETQYF. The DNA of the CDR3 is TGTGCCAGCAGTCCGGGACAGCCTCAAGAGACCCAGTACTTC.

This clonotype came up a few times. CDR3 residues: CASSLARTPEEQYF. CDR3 in DNA: TGCGCCAGCAGCTTGGCCAGGACCCCGGAGGAGCAGTACTTC. The rearrangement uses TRBV5-1 and TRBJ2-7, with D unclear. Trimming removed 0 bases from V and 7 bases from J, with 14 bases in between. Germline lookup yields CDR1 SGHRS and CDR2 YFSETQ. The CDR3 length is 14 residues.

The J gene is TRBJ2-7, the V gene TRBV5-6, with 8 nucleotides matching TRBD1. This CDR3 region has 15 residues. Germline CDR1 is SGHDT and CDR2 is YYEEEE. Germline trimming cut 2 bases from V and 2 bases from J; bases unmatched to any gene: 6. CDR3 sequence: CASSLQGVHPYEQYF. DNA for the CDR3: TGTGCCAGCAGCTTACAGGGGGTCCATCCCTACGAGCAGTACTTC.

The chain has TRBV11-2 and TRBJ1-1; D ambiguous. From germline, CDR1 is SGHAT and CDR2 FQNNGV. This CDR3 is 13 amino acids long. V lost 3 bases and J lost 6, with 11 bases in between. CDR3 in DNA: TGTGCCAGCAGCTTCCTCAGTGCCGCTGAAGCTTTCTTT. This translates into CASSFLSAAEAFF.

This clonotype has just one count. The chain joins TRBV14 to TRBJ1-2, with 10 nucleotides matching TRBD1. Germline CDR1 and CDR2: SGHDN and FVKESK. V gave up 4 bases and J gave up 4 bases; unmatched junction bases: 6. The CDR3 is 15 amino acids. The chain's CDR3 is CASSLTRTGGYGYTF. CDR3 DNA sequence: TGTGCCAGCAGCCTAACCAGGACAGGGGGCTATGGCTACACCTTC.

This clonotype has more than one count but fewer than ten. This chain links TRBV4-3 with TRBJ2-3; 16 nucleotides match TRBD2. The CDR3 spans 21 residues. Germline V gene lookup returns CDR1 LGHNA and CDR2 YSLEER. V gave up 4 bases and J gave up 1 base; unmatched junction bases: 14. DNA of the CDR3: TGCGCCAGCAGCCTCGAACCGCCGGGACTAGCGGGGGGGTCGGGCACAGATACGCAGTATTTT. Translation: CASSLEPPGLAGGSGTDTQYF.

This clonotype was recorded a few times. The V gene is TRBV11-2, the J gene TRBJ1-5, with D uncertain. The germline gives CDR1 SGHAT, CDR2 FQNNGV. The CDR3 sequence is 13 residues long. Trimming took 5 bases from V and 5 from J, leaving 10 bases between them. The CDR3 loop is CASSLSTDQPQHF. In nucleotides, the CDR3 is TGTGCCAGCAGCCTATCCACGGATCAGCCCCAGCATTTT.

There are a few counts of this clonotype. This chain joins TRBV7-2 and TRBJ1-1; D not certain. The CDR3 loop spans 14 amino acids. Germline CDR1 reads SGHTA; CDR2 reads FQGNSA. Trimming removed 1 base at V and 1 base at J, with 7 bases between. For the CDR3, the DNA is TGTGCCAGCAGCTTAGTAGGGTGGAACACTGAAGCTTTCTTT. This gives the protein CASSLVGWNTEAFF.

The V call is TRBV7-2, the J call TRBJ2-3, with D possibly matching TRBD1 (5 bases). The CDR3 is made up of 13 amino acids. Germline V gene lookup returns CDR1 SGHTA and CDR2 FQGNSA. The V end was cut by 8 bases, the J end by 4 bases, with 13 bases between. As DNA, the CDR3 is TGTGCCAGCCAAGGGCAGGGTGCAGATACGCAGTATTTT. Its translation: CASQGQGADTQYF.

The sample holds a few counts of this clonotype. V is TRBV4-1 and J is TRBJ2-2, with D maybe TRBD1 (6 bases). The CDR3 has 19 residues. Germline V gene lookup returns CDR1 MGHRA and CDR2 YSYEKL. V dropped 1 base and J dropped 2 bases, with 20 bases sitting between them. CDR3 residues: CASSQVFGGTRGNTGELFF. CDR3 nucleotides: TGCGCCAGCAGCCAAGTCTTTGGGGGTACCAGGGGCAACACCGGGGAGCTGTTTTTT.

This clonotype showed up just a few times. The chain couples TRBV4-3 to TRBJ2-3, with 10 nucleotides matching TRBD2. Germline V gene lookup returns CDR1 LGHNA and CDR2 YSLEER. The CDR3 totals 17 residues. The V segment lost 4 bases and the J segment 3 bases; nucleotides outside the gene matches: 10. The CDR3 loop is CASSRVQAGGLTDTQYF. CDR3 nucleotide sequence: TGCGCCAGCAGCCGGGTACAAGCGGGGGGGCTGACAGATACGCAGTATTTT.

The chain has TRBV11-2 and TRBJ1-1; perhaps TRBD1 as D (5 bases). This CDR3 has 14 amino acids. The V end was cut by 5 bases, the J end by 2 bases, with 12 bases between. Germline V gives CDR1 SGHAT, CDR2 FQNNGV. The CDR3 DNA reads as TGTGCCAGCAGCCTTCGAGGGGATAACACTGAAGCTTTCTTT. Residues: CASSLRGDNTEAFF.

This clonotype was found a few times. The J gene is TRBJ2-2, the V gene TRBV4-3; the D is unclear. Germline CDR1 is LGHNA and CDR2 is YSLEER. This CDR3 spans 12 amino acids. V dropped 0 bases and J dropped 14 bases, with 10 bases sitting between them. CDR3 amino acids: CASSQDSAILFF. CDR3 DNA: TGCGCCAGCAGCCAAGATTCGGCTATTCTGTTTTTT.

This chain connects TRBV7-2 to TRBJ2-3; 8 nucleotides agree with TRBD2. The ends lost 5 bases at V and 0 bases at J; junction bases unmatched: 7. The length of the CDR3 is 16 residues. In germline, CDR1 is SGHTA, CDR2 FQGNSA. CDR3 residues: CASSELAGTSTDTQYF. CDR3 sequence (DNA): TGTGCCAGCAGCGAATTAGCGGGGACTAGCACAGATACGCAGTATTTT.

The sample holds many counts of this clonotype. The V call is TRBV6-6, the J call TRBJ1-2; 8 bases line up with TRBD1. This CDR3 has 14 amino acids. Looked up from germline, CDR1 is MNHNY and CDR2 is SVGAGI (reference sequence). V dropped 5 bases and J dropped 4; count of bases not matched to a gene: 6. CDR3 DNA sequence: TGTGCCAGCAGTGACGGACAGGGCACCTATGGCTACACCTTC. Amino acid sequence: CASSDGQGTYGYTF.

The rearrangement uses TRBV20-1 and TRBJ2-1, with D uncertain. Germline CDR1 and CDR2: DFQATT and SNEGSKA (reference sequence). The CDR3 sequence is 9 residues long. V dropped 7 bases and J dropped 5 bases, with 3 bases sitting between them. CDR3 region: CSVDNEQFF. The CDR3 nucleotides read TGCAGTGTAGACAATGAGCAGTTCTTC.

The chain recombines TRBV7-2 with TRBJ2-3; 11 nucleotides line up with TRBD2. The CDR3 totals 15 residues. The V and J ends lost 5 bases and 4 bases, in that order; junction bases with no gene match: 5. Germline V gene data show CDR1 as SGHTA and CDR2 as FQGNSA. The DNA of the CDR3 is TGTGCCAGCAGCCGTAGCGGGGGGGCTTCAGATACGCAGTATTTT. Encoded protein: CASSRSGGASDTQYF.

The chain links TRBV12-3 or TRBV12-4 to TRBJ2-5, with unresolved D. The CDR3 is made up of 13 amino acids. Trimming pared 5 bases from V and 5 bases from J, leaving 12 bases between. The CDR3 bases are TGTGCCAGCAGTCGCCGGGCCGCGGAGACCCAGTACTTC. Protein sequence: CASSRRAAETQYF.